These 13 T cell receptor beta chains were sequenced from one sample in a study of cytomegalovirus exposure and HLA in healthy donors. Primers: 60 Vbeta forward and 13 Jbeta reverse. The table came from immunoSEQ multiplex PCR; TCRdb's copy has only in-frame clones and leaves some out. The table includes around 94,000 clones, approximately 64% detected once. The material sequenced was PBMCs. Receptor source: a human donor in good health.

As for this clone: This CDR3 is also generated by other DNA sequences in the sample. V and J are TRBV9 and TRBJ2-1; possible D gene TRBD2, 5 bases. Germline V gene sequence: CDR1 SGDLS, CDR2 YYNGEE. This CDR3 contains 16 residues. The germline V and J ends were trimmed by 0 bases and 0 bases, with 10 bases remaining between them. CDR3 loop: CASSVGVGSSYNEQFF. Here the CDR3 DNA reads TGTGCCAGCAGCGTAGGTGTAGGGAGCTCCTACAATGAGCAGTTCTTC.

The rearrangement links TRBV14 to TRBJ2-1; 11 nucleotides agree with TRBD2. This CDR3 comprises 15 residues. Germline CDR1 reads SGHDN; CDR2 reads FVKESK. V lost 4 bases, J lost 3 bases, and 2 bases stayed unmatched. CDR3 protein: CASSPGTSGYNEQFF. The CDR3 nucleotides are TGTGCCAGCAGCCCAGGGACTAGCGGCTACAATGAGCAGTTCTTC.

The rearrangement uses TRBV4-1 and TRBJ2-7; 8 bases line up with TRBD2. Unmatched junction bases numbered 9, after V lost 3 bases and J lost 2 bases. Germline V gene sequence: CDR1 MGHRA, CDR2 YSYEKL. The CDR3 totals 16 residues. The CDR3 loop reads CASSQEGLALTYEQYF. Written as DNA, the CDR3 is TGCGCCAGCAGCCAGGAAGGACTAGCCCTAACCTACGAGCAGTACTTC.

This clone has just a few counts. This sequence joins TRBV18 and TRBJ1-1; 7 bases align to TRBD1. Germline V gene data show CDR1 as KGHSH and CDR2 as LQKENI. This CDR3 has 18 amino acids. V lost 1 base, J lost 0 bases, and 11 bases stayed unmatched. CDR3 amino acids: CASSPLGDSFPMNTEAFF. CDR3 bases: TGTGCCAGCTCACCACTAGGGGACAGCTTCCCCATGAACACTGAAGCTTTCTTT.

Comment on this clone: The junction shows a germline mismatch at one end, possibly a read error. The sample contains more than one DNA sequence encoding this CDR3. The chain recombines TRBV11-3 with TRBJ2-3, with TRBD1 as a possible D gene (6 bases). CDR1 and CDR2 from the germline V gene are SGHNT and YENEEA. This CDR3 has 13 amino acids. CDR3 sequence: CASSGNRADTQYF. CDR3 coding DNA: TGTGCCAGCAGCGGAAACAGGGCAGATACACAGTATTTT.

This rearrangement joins TRBV11-1 to TRBJ2-5, with a possible D match to TRBD2 (6 bases). Germline assignment: CDR1 SGHAT and CDR2 FQDESV (reference sequence). Trimming left V 5 bases short and J 7 bases short, with 17 bases between. The CDR3 is made up of 14 amino acids. The CDR3 is CASSQIQVGGTQYF. The CDR3 nucleotides read TGTGCCAGCAGCCAAATACAGGTCGGGGGGACCCAGTACTTC.

V is TRBV5-1 and J is TRBJ1-4, with D possibly TRBD1 on 5 matching bases. The germline V gene encodes CDR1 SGHRS and CDR2 YFSETQ. Trimming removed 0 bases from V and 4 bases from J, with 7 bases in between. The CDR3 is 14 residues long. The CDR3 sequence is CASSLAGYNEKLFF. The CDR3, as DNA: TGCGCCAGCAGCTTGGCAGGGTATAATGAAAAACTGTTTTTT.

This clone was counted only a few times. The rearrangement joins TRBV15 to TRBJ1-5, with TRBD1 as a possible D gene (6 bases). The germline V gene has CDR1 LNHNV and CDR2 YYDKDF (reference sequence). The CDR3 has 15 residues. V was trimmed by 0 bases and J by 1 base, leaving 7 bases between them. In nucleotides, the CDR3 is TGTGCCACCAGCAGAGATCAGGGGAGCAATCAGCCCCAGCATTTT. Its protein product is CATSRDQGSNQPQHF. The variable domain in full, completed from reference TRBV15 and TRBJ1-5, reads DAMVIQNPRYQVTQFGKPVTLSCSQTLNHNVMYWYQQKSSQAPKLLFHYYDKDFNNEADTPDNFQSRRPNTSFCFLDIRSPGLGDTAMYLCATSRDQGSNQPQHFGDGTRLSIL.

The CDR3 loop reads CASSFSRQAGYTF. The CDR3 region has the DNA TGTGCCAGCAGCTTCAGCCGACAGGCTGGCTACACCTTC. The chain couples TRBV5-6 to TRBJ1-2; D possibly corresponds to TRBD1 (6 bases). Germline CDR1 and CDR2: SGHDT and YYEEEE. V lost 2 bases, J lost 7 bases, and 12 bases lay in between. The CDR3 extends over 13 amino acids.

This sequence joins TRBV5-6 and TRBJ2-7, with no clear D. CDR3 length: 14 residues. Trimming took off 0 bases at V and 2 bases at J, with 9 bases between the two ends. Germline lookup yields CDR1 SGHDT and CDR2 YYEEEE. The CDR3 protein is CASSLDGTTYEQYF. In DNA, the CDR3 is TGTGCCAGCAGCTTGGATGGTACAACCTACGAGCAGTACTTC.

This clone has a handful of counts. The chain couples TRBV5-1 to TRBJ2-7; maybe TRBD2 (5 bases). V gave up 4 bases and J gave up 2 bases, with 13 bases separating them. Per the germline V gene, CDR1 is SGHRS and CDR2 is YFSETQ. The CDR3 covers 14 residues. For the CDR3, the DNA is TGCGCCAGCAGCCCCGGGGTTGCTGCCTACGAGCAGTACTTC. Its protein is CASSPGVAAYEQYF.

CDR3 residues: CASSRGDRGHEQYF. The CDR3, as DNA: TGTGCCAGCAGCCGAGGCGACAGGGGACACGAGCAGTACTTC. The gene calls are TRBV5-5 and TRBJ2-7, with 8 bases that match TRBD1. The trim removed 4 bases at V and 5 bases at J, leaving 8 bases unmatched. The germline gives CDR1 SGHKS, CDR2 YYEKEE (reference sequence). The CDR3 spans 14 residues.

The V call is TRBV18, the J call TRBJ2-1; no reliable D call. Germline CDR1 and CDR2: KGHSH and LQKENI. Trimming stripped 1 base from V and 1 base from J, with 5 bases between. The CDR3 is made up of 14 amino acids. In DNA, the CDR3 is TGTGCCAGCTCACCACTAAAATCCTACAATGAGCAGTTCTTC. This sequence encodes CASSPLKSYNEQFF. Complete variable domain (other parts from reference TRBV18 and TRBJ2-1): NAGVMQNPRHLVRRRGQEARLRCSPMKGHSHVYWYRQLPEEGLKFMVYLQKENIIDESGMPKERFSAEFPKEGPSILRIQQVVRGDSAAYFCASSPLKSYNEQFFGPGTRLTVL.